This record concerns one TCR beta chain sequence. The data were taken from a study of blood T cell repertoires in COVID-19. Overall study context: Samples taken during acute and convalescent COVID-19 were collected in the United States, Italy and Spain. Nucleic acid was either cDNA or gDNA, and it came from T cells, B-cell-depleted T cells, or PBMCs.

Source study methods: Nucleated cell counts were estimated from reference gene primer amplification. Here immunoSEQ multiplex PCR was the method, and the copy in TCRdb shows in-frame clones only, minus some. V and J calls and clone size follow that table, whereas D and trimming were derived from the DNA. The table shows fewer than 350,000 clones, with approximately 86% occurring only once. V shed 3 bases and J shed 3 bases, with 12 bases lying between them. Germline-derived CDR1 and CDR2 are MNHEY and SMNVEV (reference sequence). This CDR3 contains 14 residues. This chain joins TRBV27 and TRBJ2-7; possibly TRBD2 for D (6 bases). Material for sequencing was peripheral blood. The TCR comes from a woman aged 30 to 39 who had recovered from COVID-19. The DNA for the CDR3 is TGTGCCAGCAGTTTTGGGGTGGGGGGCTACGAGCAGTACTTC. Translation gives CASSFGVGGYEQYF.